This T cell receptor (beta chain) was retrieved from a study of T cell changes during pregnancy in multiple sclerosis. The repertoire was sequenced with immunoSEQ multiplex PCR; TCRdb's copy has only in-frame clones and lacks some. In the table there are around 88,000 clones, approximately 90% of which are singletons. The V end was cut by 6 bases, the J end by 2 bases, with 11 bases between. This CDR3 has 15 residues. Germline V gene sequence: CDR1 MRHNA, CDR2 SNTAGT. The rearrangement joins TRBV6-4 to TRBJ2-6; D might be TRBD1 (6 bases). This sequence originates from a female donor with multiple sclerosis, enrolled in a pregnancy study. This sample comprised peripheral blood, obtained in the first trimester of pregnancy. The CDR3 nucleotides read TGTGCCAGCAGCGCCGACAGGACTGGGGCCAACGTCCTGACTTTC. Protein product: CASSADRTGANVLTF.